The next 10 T cell receptor beta chains were all read from a single sample in a study of T cell responses to AZD1222 COVID-19 vaccine. Only in-frame clones appear in the TCRdb table, and some are missing; sequencing was by immunoSEQ multiplex PCR. The table records about 150,000 clones, about 93% of them present only once. Sequencing was performed on peripheral blood, taken on day 0 of AZD1222 vaccination. The receptors were gathered from an adult in good health.

The J gene is TRBJ2-1, the V gene TRBV18; 10 bases agree with TRBD2. Germline V gives CDR1 KGHSH, CDR2 LQKENI. The V gene end was trimmed by 4 bases and the J gene end by 5 bases; junction bases not matched to a gene: 8. There are 16 residues in the CDR3. DNA for the CDR3: TGTGCCAGCTCACACCGACTAGCGGGCGACAACAATGAGCAGTTCTTC. Residues: CASSHRLAGDNNEQFF.

The chain couples TRBV14 to TRBJ2-5; D is unclear. V lost 1 base and J 4 bases, leaving 7 bases between the germline ends. CDR3 length: 13 residues. From germline, CDR1 is SGHDN and CDR2 FVKESK. The CDR3 spells CASSQAERETQYF. Here the CDR3 DNA reads TGTGCCAGCAGCCAAGCGGAGCGAGAGACCCAGTACTTC.

The chain combines TRBV6-5 with TRBJ1-1, with TRBD1 matching 8 bases. The ends lost 5 bases at V and 1 base at J; junction bases unmatched: 6. CDR1 MNHEY and CDR2 SVGAGI come from the germline V gene. The CDR3 has 15 amino acids. The chain's CDR3 is CASSRGDRRNTEAFF. DNA of the CDR3: TGTGCCAGCAGTCGGGGGGACAGGAGGAACACTGAAGCTTTCTTT.

The V call is TRBV11-2, the J call TRBJ1-6; TRBD1 is a possible D gene (5 bases). This CDR3 region has 16 residues. V lost 4 bases and J 9 bases, leaving 19 bases between the germline ends. Germline CDR1 reads SGHAT; CDR2 reads FQNNGV. The CDR3 reads CASSYGTHPGPSPLHF. CDR3 in DNA: TGTGCCAGCAGCTACGGGACCCATCCGGGGCCTTCACCCCTCCACTTT.

The rearrangement uses TRBV29-1 and TRBJ2-1; TRBD1 might be the D (6 bases). CDR3 length equals 13 residues. Trimming removed 7 bases from V and 2 bases from J, with 12 bases in between. CDR1 is SQVTM, CDR2 ANQGSEA, per germline. CDR3 nucleotides: TGCAGCGCCGACAGGCGGCCCTACAATGAGCAGTTCTTC. This codes for CSADRRPYNEQFF.

This rearrangement joins TRBV11-2 to TRBJ1-6; the match to TRBD1 covers 7 bases. V lost 5 bases and J lost 4; bases outside the gene matches: 8. The CDR3 runs to 16 residues. From germline, CDR1 is SGHAT and CDR2 FQNNGV. CDR3 DNA: TGTGCCAGCAGCCTCATGCCGGGACAGTATAATTCACCCCTCCACTTT. It is translated as CASSLMPGQYNSPLHF.

The CDR3 bases are TGTGCCAGCAGCCCAGCGGGAGTGTCTCCAGATACGCAGTATTTT. It is translated as CASSPAGVSPDTQYF. The chain has TRBV3-1 (or the pseudogene TRBV3-2) and TRBJ2-3; 8 bases agree with TRBD2. The CDR3 spans 15 residues. The ends lost 4 bases at V and 4 bases at J; junction bases unmatched: 7. Germline CDR1 and CDR2: LGHDT and YNNKEL (reference sequence).

The chain uses TRBV6-2 or TRBV6-3 and TRBJ2-7, with D tentatively TRBD1 (6 bases). Per germline, CDR1 MNHEY and CDR2 SVGEGT. V lost 6 bases, J lost 3 bases, and 12 bases lay in between. CDR3 size: 13 residues. In DNA form, the CDR3 reads TGTGCCAGCAGCTCCGACAGGTTCTACGAGCAGTACTTC. Translated, it gives CASSSDRFYEQYF.

The rearrangement joins TRBV28 to TRBJ1-3; 7 bases map to TRBD1. This CDR3 region has 18 residues. J gave up 0 bases and V 4 bases, and 12 bases lay outside the gene matches. Germline V gives CDR1 MDHEN, CDR2 SYDVKM. Here the CDR3 reads CASSSDRLTQLSGNTIYF. CDR3 DNA: TGTGCCAGCAGTTCGGACAGGCTAACCCAACTCTCTGGAAACACCATATATTTT. The whole variable domain, filled in from reference TRBV28 and TRBJ1-3, reads DVKVTQSSRYLVKRTGEKVFLECVQDMDHENMFWYRQDPGLGLRLIYFSYDVKMKEKGDIPEGYSVSREKKERFSLILESASTNQTSMYLCASSSDRLTQLSGNTIYFGEGSWLTVV.

The J gene is TRBJ1-6, the V gene TRBV18, with unresolved D. Germline loops: CDR1 KGHSH, CDR2 LQKENI. The CDR3 has 14 amino acids. Trimming took 3 bases from V and 8 from J, leaving 11 bases between them. The CDR3 region has the DNA TGTGCCAGCTCACCCCGAATAGGCGATTCACCCCTCCACTTT. This gives the protein CASSPRIGDSPLHF. Filled out from reference TRBV18 and TRBJ1-6, the complete variable domain reads NAGVMQNPRHLVRRRGQEARLRCSPMKGHSHVYWYRQLPEEGLKFMVYLQKENIIDESGMPKERFSAEFPKEGPSILRIQQVVRGDSAAYFCASSPRIGDSPLHFGNGTRLTVT.